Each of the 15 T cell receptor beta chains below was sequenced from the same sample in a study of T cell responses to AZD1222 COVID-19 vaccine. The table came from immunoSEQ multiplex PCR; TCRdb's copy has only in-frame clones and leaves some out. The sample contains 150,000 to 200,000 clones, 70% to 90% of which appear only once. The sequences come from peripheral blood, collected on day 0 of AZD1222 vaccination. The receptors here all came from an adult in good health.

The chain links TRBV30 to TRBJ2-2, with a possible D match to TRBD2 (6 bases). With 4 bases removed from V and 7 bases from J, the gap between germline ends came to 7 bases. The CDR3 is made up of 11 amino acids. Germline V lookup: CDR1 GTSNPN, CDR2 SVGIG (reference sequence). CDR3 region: CAWTGVGELFF. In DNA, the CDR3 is TGTGCCTGGACGGGAGTCGGGGAGCTGTTTTTT.

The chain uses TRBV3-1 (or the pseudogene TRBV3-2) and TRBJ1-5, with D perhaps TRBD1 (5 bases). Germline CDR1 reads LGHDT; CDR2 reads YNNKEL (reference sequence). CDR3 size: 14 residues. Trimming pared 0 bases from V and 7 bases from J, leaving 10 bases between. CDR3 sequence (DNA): TGTGCCAGCAGCCAAGATAGGGGTCGCCAGCCCCAGCATTTT. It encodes CASSQDRGRQPQHF.

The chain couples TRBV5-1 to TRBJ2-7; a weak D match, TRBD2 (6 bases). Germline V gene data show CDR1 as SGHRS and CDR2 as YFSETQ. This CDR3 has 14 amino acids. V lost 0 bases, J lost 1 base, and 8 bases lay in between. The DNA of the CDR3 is TGCGCCAGCAGCTTGGACGGGGGATCCTACGAGCAGTACTTC. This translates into CASSLDGGSYEQYF.

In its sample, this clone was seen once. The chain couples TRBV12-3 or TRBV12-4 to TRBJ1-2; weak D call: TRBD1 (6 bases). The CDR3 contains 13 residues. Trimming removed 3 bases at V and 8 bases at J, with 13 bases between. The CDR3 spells CASSFDRFLGYTF. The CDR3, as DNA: TGTGCCAGCAGTTTCGACAGGTTTTTGGGCTACACCTTC.

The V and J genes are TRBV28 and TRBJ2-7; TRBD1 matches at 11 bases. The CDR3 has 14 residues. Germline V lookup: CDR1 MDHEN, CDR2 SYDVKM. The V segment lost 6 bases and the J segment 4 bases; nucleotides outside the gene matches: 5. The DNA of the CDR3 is TGTGCCAGCAGAACGGGACAGGGGGTTTACGAGCAGTACTTC. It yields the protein CASRTGQGVYEQYF.

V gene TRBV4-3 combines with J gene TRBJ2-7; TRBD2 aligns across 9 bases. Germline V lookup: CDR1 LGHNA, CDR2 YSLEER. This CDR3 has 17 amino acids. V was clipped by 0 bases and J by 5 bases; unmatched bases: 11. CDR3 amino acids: CASSQEVAAGGSHEQYF. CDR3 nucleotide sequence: TGCGCCAGCAGCCAAGAAGTCGCGGCGGGAGGGTCCCACGAGCAGTACTTC.

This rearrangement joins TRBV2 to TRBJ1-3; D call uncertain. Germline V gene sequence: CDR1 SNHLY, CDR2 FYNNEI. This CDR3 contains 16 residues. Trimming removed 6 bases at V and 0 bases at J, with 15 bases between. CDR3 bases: TGTGCCAGCAGGGCTCTAGAATTAATCTCTGGAAACACCATATATTTT. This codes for CASRALELISGNTIYF.

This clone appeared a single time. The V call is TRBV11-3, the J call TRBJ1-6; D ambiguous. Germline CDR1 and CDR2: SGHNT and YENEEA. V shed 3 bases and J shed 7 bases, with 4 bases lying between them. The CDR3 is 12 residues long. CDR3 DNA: TGTGCCAGCAGCTTGGGAAATTCACCCCTCCACTTT. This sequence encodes CASSLGNSPLHF.

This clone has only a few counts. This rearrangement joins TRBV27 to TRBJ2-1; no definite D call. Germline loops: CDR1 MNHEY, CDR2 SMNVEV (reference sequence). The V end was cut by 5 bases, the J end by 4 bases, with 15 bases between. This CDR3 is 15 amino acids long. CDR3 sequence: CASSLQTLGYNEQFF. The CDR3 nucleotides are TGTGCCAGCAGTCTTCAAACGTTGGGTTACAATGAGCAGTTCTTC.

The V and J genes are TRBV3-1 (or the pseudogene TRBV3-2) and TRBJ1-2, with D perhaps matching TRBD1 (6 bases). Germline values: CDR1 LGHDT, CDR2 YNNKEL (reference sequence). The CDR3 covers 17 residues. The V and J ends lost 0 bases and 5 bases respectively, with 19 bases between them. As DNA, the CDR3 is TGTGCCAGCAGCCAAGATATGATTACAGGGAGGCGGTATGGCTACACCTTC. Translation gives CASSQDMITGRRYGYTF.

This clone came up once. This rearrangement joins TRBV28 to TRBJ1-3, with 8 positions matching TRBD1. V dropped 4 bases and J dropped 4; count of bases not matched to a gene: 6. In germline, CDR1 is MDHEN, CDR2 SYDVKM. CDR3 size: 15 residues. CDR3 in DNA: TGTGCCAGCAGTTCTCAGGGGGCTGAGGGAAACACCATATATTTT. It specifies CASSSQGAEGNTIYF.

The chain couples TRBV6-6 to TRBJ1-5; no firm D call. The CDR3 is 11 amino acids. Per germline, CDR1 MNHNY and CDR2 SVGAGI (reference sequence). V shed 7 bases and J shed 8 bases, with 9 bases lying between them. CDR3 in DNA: TGTGCCAGCAAAGTCGTCGAGCCCCAGCATTTT. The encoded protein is CASKVVEPQHF.

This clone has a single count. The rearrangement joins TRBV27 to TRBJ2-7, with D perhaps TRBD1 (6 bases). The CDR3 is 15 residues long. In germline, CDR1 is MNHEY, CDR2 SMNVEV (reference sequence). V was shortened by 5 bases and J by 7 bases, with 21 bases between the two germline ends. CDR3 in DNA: TGTGCCAGCAGTCCTGACCGGACAGTGGCCTGGGAGCAGTACTTC. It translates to CASSPDRTVAWEQYF.

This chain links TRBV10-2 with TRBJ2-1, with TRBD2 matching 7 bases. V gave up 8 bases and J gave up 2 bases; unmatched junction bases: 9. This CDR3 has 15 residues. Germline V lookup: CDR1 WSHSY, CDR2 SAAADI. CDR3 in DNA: TGCGCCAGCGGGGAGGGGTTGGGGACCTACAATGAGCAGTTCTTC. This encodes CASGEGLGTYNEQFF.

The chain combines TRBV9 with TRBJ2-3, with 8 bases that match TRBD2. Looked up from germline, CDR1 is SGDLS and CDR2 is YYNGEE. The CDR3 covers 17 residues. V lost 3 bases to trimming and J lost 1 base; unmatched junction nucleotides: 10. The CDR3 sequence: CASSDPRGSGGTDTQYF. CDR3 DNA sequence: TGTGCCAGCAGCGACCCCCGGGGTAGCGGGGGCACAGATACGCAGTATTTT.